This T cell receptor beta chain was captured by sequencing in a study of OX40 agonist ivuxolimab in advanced cancers. The germline V gene encodes CDR1 SGHAT and CDR2 FQDESV (reference sequence). V lost 4 bases, J lost 0 bases, and 15 bases lay in between. The length of the CDR3 is 16 residues. On this clone: Its antigen remains unidentified.

Regarding the study as a whole: Low normalized T-cell clonal expansion was additionally recorded for some nonresponders.

Sequenced by immunoSEQ multiplex PCR; TCRdb stores in-frame clones only, minus some. The sample includes roughly 49,000 clones, about 81% of them seen just once. This TCR came from an adult with an advanced solid tumor such as melanoma, head and neck, liver or kidney cancer. This material consisted of CD4+ or CD8+ T cells sorted from blood, taken in a trial of the OX40 agonist ivuxolimab. This chain links TRBV11-1 with TRBJ2-5; D is possibly TRBD1 (6 bases). DNA for the CDR3: TGTGCCAGCAGCTCAGGACAGTCAGGGTACCAAGAGACCCAGTACTTC. It translates to CASSSGQSGYQETQYF.